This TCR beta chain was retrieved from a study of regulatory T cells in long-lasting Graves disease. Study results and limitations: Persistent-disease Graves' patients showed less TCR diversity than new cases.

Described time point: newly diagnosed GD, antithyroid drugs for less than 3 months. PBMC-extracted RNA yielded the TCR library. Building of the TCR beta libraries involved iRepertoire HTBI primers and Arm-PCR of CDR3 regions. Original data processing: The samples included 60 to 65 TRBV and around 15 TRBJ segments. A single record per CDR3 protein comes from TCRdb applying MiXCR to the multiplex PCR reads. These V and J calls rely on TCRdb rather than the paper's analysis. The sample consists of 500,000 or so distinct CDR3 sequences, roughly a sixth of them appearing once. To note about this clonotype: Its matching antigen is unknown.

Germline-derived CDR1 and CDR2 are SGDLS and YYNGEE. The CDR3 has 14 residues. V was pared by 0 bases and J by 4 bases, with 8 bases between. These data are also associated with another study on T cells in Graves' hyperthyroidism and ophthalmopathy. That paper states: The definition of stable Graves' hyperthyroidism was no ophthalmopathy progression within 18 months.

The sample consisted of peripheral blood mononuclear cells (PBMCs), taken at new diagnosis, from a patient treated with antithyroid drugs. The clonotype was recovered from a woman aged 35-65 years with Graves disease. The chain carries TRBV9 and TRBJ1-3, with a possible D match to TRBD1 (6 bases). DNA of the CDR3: TGTGCCAGCAGCGTAGAGGGGGAAGGAAACACCATATATTTT. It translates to CASSVEGEGNTIYF.